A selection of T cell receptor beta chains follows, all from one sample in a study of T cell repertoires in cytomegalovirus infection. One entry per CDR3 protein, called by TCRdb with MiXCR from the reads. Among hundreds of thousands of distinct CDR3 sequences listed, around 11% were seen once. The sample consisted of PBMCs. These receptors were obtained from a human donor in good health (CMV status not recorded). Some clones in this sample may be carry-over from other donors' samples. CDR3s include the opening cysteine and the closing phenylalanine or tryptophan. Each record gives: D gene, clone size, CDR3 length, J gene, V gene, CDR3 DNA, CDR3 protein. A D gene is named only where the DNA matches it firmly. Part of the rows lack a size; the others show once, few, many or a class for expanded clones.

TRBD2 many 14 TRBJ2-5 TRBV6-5 TGTGCCAGCAAATCCTTAGCGGGAGTGGAGACCCAGTACTTC CASKSLAGVETQYF
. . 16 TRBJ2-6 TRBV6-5 TGTGCCAGCAGGGGGAACAGGGTTTCTGGGGCCAACGTCCTGACTTTC CASRGNRVSGANVLTF
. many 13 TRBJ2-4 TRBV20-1 TGCAGTGCTAGATTGTCTGGGATTGACATTCAGTACTTC CSARLSGIDIQYF
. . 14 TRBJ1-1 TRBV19 TGTGCCAGTAGTAGACTGACTATGAACACTGAAGCTTTCTTT CASSRLTMNTEAFF
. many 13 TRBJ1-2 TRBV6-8 TGTGCCAGCAGTTACGGACCAGAATATGGCTACACCTTC CASSYGPEYGYTF
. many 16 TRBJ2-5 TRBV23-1 TGCGCCACCACGGGACATGCTAAGCTACATCGGGAGACCCAGTACTTC CATTGHAKLHRETQYF
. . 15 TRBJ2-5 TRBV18 TGTGCCAGCTCACCCGTGCCCCCTGGCCAAGAGACCCAGTACTTC CASSPVPPGQETQYF
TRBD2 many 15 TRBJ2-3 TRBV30 TGTGCCTGGAGGGGACTAGCGGGAGGCCCAGATACGCAGTATTTT CAWRGLAGGPDTQYF
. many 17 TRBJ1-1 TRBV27 TGTGCCAGCAGTTCCCTACTCCAACAGGGAGTGAACACTGAAGCTTTCTTT CASSSLLQQGVNTEAFF
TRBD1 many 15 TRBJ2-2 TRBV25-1 TGTGCCACCGGGGCAGGGGGCTCGGACACCGGGGAGCTGTTTTTT CATGAGGSDTGELFF
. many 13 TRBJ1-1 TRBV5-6 TGTGCCAGCAGTCTTAGGACTTACACTGAAGCTTTCTTT CASSLRTYTEAFF
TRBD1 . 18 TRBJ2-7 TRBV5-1 TGCGCCAGCAGTCGGGCTTTTTATATACAGGGGACGGAACACGAGCAGTACTTC CASSRAFYIQGTEHEQYF
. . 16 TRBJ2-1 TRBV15 TGTGCCACCAGCAGCCGGGAACGGGGGAACTACAATGAGCAGTTCTTC CATSSRERGNYNEQFF
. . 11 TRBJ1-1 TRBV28 TGTGCCAGCATTAGACAGCCTAAAGCTTTCTTT CASIRQPKAFF
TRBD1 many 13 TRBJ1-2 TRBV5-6 TGTGCCAGCAGTTTCTACAGGGGTCGTGGCTACACCTTC CASSFYRGRGYTF
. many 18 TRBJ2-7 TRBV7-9 TGTGCCAGCAGCTCCAGGGGGCGTAGCGGGAGAGGCTATGACGAGCAGTACTTC CASSSRGRSGRGYDEQYF
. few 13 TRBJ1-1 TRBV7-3 TGTGCCAGCAGCGGCGGACAGTACACTGAAGCTTTCTTT CASSGGQYTEAFF
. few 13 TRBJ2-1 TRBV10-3 TGTGCCATCAGGAACAACGCCGACAATGAGCAGTTCTTC CAIRNNADNEQFF
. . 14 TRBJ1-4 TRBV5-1 TGCGCCAGCAGCTTGGACAGTAGCTATGAAAAACTGTTTTTT CASSLDSSYEKLFF
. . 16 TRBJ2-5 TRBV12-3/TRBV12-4 TGTGCCAGCAGCTCGATTGAGGCAGCCAGGTGGGAGACCCAGTACTTC CASSSIEAARWETQYF
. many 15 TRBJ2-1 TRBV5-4 TGTGCCAGCAGCCCGGAGGGTCAGACCCTCCTAGAGCAGTTCTTC CASSPEGQTLLEQFF
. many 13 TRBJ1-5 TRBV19 TGTGCCAGTAGTATAGAAGGTCATCAGCCCCAGCATTTT CASSIEGHQPQHF
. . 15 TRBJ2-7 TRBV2 TGTGCCAGCAGTGAAAGAGTGACAAGGACCTACGAGCAGTACTTC CASSERVTRTYEQYF
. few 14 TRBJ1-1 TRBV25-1 TGTGCCAGCAGTCTGCGGGAGACGAACACTGAAGCTTTCTTT CASSLRETNTEAFF
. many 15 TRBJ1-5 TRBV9 TGTGCCAGCAGCGTAGAGCCGGGAAGCAATCAGCCCCAGCATTTT CASSVEPGSNQPQHF
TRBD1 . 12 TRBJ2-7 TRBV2 TGTGCCAGCACCAGGGGGAACTACGAGCAGTACTTC CASTRGNYEQYF
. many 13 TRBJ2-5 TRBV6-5 TGTGCCAGCAGTTTTCATGCCCAAGAGACCCAGTACTTC CASSFHAQETQYF
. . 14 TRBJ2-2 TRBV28 TGTGCCAGCAGGACCTCGGCGAAGGTCGGGGAGCTGTTTTTT CASRTSAKVGELFF
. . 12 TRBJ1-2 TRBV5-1 TGCGCCAGCACCCTCGACGGCTATGGCTACACCTTC CASTLDGYGYTF
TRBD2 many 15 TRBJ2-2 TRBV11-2 TGTGCCAGCAGCCCACCGGGACTAAACACCGGGGAGCTGTTTTTT CASSPPGLNTGELFF